Shown below are 5 T cell receptor beta chains from a single sample sequenced in a study of blood T cell repertoires in COVID-19. Clones were sequenced by immunoSEQ multiplex PCR, and TCRdb holds only the in-frame ones, with some missing. Here the sample spans approximately 90,000 clones, 87% being singletons. Sample: peripheral blood. These receptors were obtained from a human donor in a cohort sampled during active COVID-19.

The gene calls are TRBV19 and TRBJ2-7; 8 bases are a match to TRBD1. The CDR3 covers 13 residues. V trimming: 6 bases; J trimming: 3 bases; junction bases outside the gene matches: 4. Germline loops: CDR1 LNHDA, CDR2 SQIVND (reference sequence). The CDR3 loop is CASSGTGFYEQYF. In DNA form, the CDR3 reads TGTGCCAGTAGCGGGACAGGTTTCTACGAGCAGTACTTC.

This chain links TRBV19 with TRBJ2-4; a possible D gene is TRBD1 (6 bases). The CDR3 loop spans 17 amino acids. V gave up 3 bases and J gave up 0 bases, with 15 bases separating them. Germline assignment: CDR1 LNHDA and CDR2 SQIVND (reference sequence). CDR3 protein: CASSIYEGTIAKNIQYF. Written as DNA, the CDR3 is TGTGCCAGTAGTATTTATGAGGGGACAATAGCCAAAAACATTCAGTACTTC. The whole variable domain, filled in from reference TRBV19 and TRBJ2-4, reads DGGITQSPKYLFRKEGQNVTLSCEQNLNHDAMYWYRQDPGQGLRLIYYSQIVNDFQKGDIAEGYSVSREKKESFPLTVTSAQKNPTAFYLCASSIYEGTIAKNIQYFGAGTRLSVL.

The V call is TRBV7-9, the J call TRBJ2-4, with D hard to call. The CDR3 contains 12 residues. The germline CDR1 and CDR2 sequences are SEHNR and FQNEAQ (reference sequence). Trimming removed 3 bases from V and 5 bases from J, with 5 bases in between. CDR3 sequence (DNA): TGTGCCAGCAGCTTCCGGGAAAACATTCAGTACTTC. This encodes CASSFRENIQYF.

The CDR3 here is CASSLVRGLGTEAFF. Written as DNA, the CDR3 is TGTGCCAGCAGCTTAGTAAGGGGGCTGGGGACTGAAGCTTTCTTT. The chain has TRBV7-2 and TRBJ1-1, with 7 bases aligning to TRBD1. Germline loops: CDR1 SGHTA, CDR2 FQGNSA. The CDR3 is 15 amino acids. Trimming at V came to 1 base and at J to 5 bases, leaving 7 bases not matched to a gene.

The chain employs TRBV19 and TRBJ1-5, with D tentatively TRBD1 (5 bases). The CDR3 sequence is 14 residues long. CDR1 and CDR2 from the germline V gene are LNHDA and SQIVND (reference sequence). The V end was cut by 5 bases, the J end by 2 bases, with 10 bases between. In DNA, the CDR3 is TGTGCCAGTAGTCCACAACAGGGCAATCAGCCCCAGCATTTT. Translation: CASSPQQGNQPQHF.